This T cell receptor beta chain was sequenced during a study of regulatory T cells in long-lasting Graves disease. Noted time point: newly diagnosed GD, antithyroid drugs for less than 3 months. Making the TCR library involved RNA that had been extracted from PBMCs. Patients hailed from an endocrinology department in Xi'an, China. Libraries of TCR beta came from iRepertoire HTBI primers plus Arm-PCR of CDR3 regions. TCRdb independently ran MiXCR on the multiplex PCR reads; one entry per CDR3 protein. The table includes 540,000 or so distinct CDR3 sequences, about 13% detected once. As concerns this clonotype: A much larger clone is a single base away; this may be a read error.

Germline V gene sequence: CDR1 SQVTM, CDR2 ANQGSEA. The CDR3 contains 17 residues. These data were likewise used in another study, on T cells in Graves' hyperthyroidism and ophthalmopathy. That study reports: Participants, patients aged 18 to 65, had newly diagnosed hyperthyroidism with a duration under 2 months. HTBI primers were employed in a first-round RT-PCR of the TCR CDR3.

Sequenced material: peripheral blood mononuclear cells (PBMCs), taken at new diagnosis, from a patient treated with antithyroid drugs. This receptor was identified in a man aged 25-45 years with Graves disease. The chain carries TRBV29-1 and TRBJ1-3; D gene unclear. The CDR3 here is CGVEDRASREGFNTIYF. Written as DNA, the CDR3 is TGCGGCGTTGAAGATCGGGCCTCCCGGGAGGGCTTTAACACCATATATTTT.